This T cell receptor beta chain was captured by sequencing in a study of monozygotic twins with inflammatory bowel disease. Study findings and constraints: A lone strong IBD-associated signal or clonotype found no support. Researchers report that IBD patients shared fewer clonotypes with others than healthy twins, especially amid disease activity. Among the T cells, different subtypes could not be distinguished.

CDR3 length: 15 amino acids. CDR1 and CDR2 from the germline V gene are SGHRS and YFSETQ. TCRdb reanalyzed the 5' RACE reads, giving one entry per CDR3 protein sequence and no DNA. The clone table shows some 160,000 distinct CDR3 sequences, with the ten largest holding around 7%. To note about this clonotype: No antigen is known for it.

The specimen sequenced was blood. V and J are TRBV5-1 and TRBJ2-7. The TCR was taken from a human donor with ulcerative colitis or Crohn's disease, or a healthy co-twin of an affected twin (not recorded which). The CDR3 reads CASSLELGDSYEQYF. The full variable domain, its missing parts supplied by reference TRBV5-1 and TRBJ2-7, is KAGVTQTPRYLIKTRGQQVTLSCSPISGHRSVSWYQQTPGQGLQFLFEYFSETQRNKGNFPGRFSGRQFSNSRSEMNVSTLELGDSALYLCASSLELGDSYEQYFGPGTRLTVT.